One T cell receptor beta chain is described in this entry. Antigen unknown. The CDR3 consists of 19 residues. Germline V gives CDR1 SGHVS, CDR2 FQNEAQ. The V and J ends lost 1 base and 4 bases, in that order; junction bases with no gene match: 11. This specimen belongs to a study of CD8 T cells in ankylosing spondylitis. The study, taken as a whole, reports: What seemed typical of ankylosing spondylitis blood was a TCR beta motif built from about 8 highly homologous variants.

MiXCR was run by TCRdb on the 5' RACE reads, yielding one entry per CDR3 protein. The table lists 100,000 to 150,000 distinct CDR3 sequences, 17% of them singletons, with about 33% in the top ten. Sequences were obtained from blood, either unsorted or a sorted T cell fraction (not recorded which). The V and J genes are TRBV7-8 and TRBJ2-1, with 12 bases lining up with TRBD2. The origin of this receptor is a male donor with ankylosing spondylitis. The CDR3: CASSLGPLLAGGRYNEQFF. As DNA, the CDR3 is TGTGCCAGCAGCTTAGGCCCCCTACTAGCGGGAGGCCGATACAATGAGCAGTTCTTC.